One and the same sample provided the 27 T cell receptor beta chains below, sequenced in a study of blood T cell repertoires in COVID-19. The data were produced by immunoSEQ multiplex PCR, yet TCRdb's version contains in-frame clones alone and is incomplete. This sample has approximately 40,000 clones, with about nine tenths found just once. Sequenced input: peripheral blood. The receptors come from a human donor in a cohort sampled during active COVID-19.

This chain joins TRBV7-9 and TRBJ2-3, with D perhaps matching TRBD2 (7 bases). The V gene lost 3 bases and the J gene lost 4 bases, with 14 bases spanning the gap. Germline CDR1 reads SEHNR; CDR2 reads FQNEAQ (reference sequence). The length of the CDR3 is 15 residues. The CDR3 region is CASSFKQGGADTQYF. The CDR3 coding sequence is TGTGCCAGCAGCTTCAAACAGGGAGGGGCAGATACGCAGTATTTT.

This chain links TRBV20-1 with TRBJ1-5; D is unclear. Trimming left V 4 bases short and J 9 bases short, with 10 bases between. The CDR3 totals 11 residues. CDR1 DFQATT and CDR2 SNEGSKA come from the germline V gene (reference sequence). CDR3 residues: CSATSGVPQHF. In DNA form, the CDR3 reads TGCAGTGCTACCTCCGGAGTGCCCCAGCATTTT.

The V call is TRBV19, the J call TRBJ1-2, with D hard to call. CDR3 length: 14 residues. From germline, CDR1 is LNHDA and CDR2 SQIVND (reference sequence). Trimming removed 3 bases from V and 4 bases from J, with 12 bases in between. CDR3 sequence: CASSIPGGVYGYTF. The CDR3 DNA is TGTGCCAGTAGTATCCCGGGCGGGGTCTATGGCTACACCTTC. The complete variable domain, with remaining parts taken from reference TRBV19 and TRBJ1-2, reads DGGITQSPKYLFRKEGQNVTLSCEQNLNHDAMYWYRQDPGQGLRLIYYSQIVNDFQKGDIAEGYSVSREKKESFPLTVTSAQKNPTAFYLCASSIPGGVYGYTFGSGTRLTVV.

This chain links TRBV7-8 with TRBJ2-1, with 8 bases aligning to TRBD1. V lost 4 bases to trimming and J lost 1 base; unmatched junction nucleotides: 9. Germline V gene lookup returns CDR1 SGHVS and CDR2 FQNEAQ. The CDR3 is made up of 17 amino acids. CDR3 region: CASSSLTTGVSYNEQFF. CDR3 bases: TGTGCCAGCAGCTCCCTCACGACAGGGGTTTCCTACAATGAGCAGTTCTTC.

Only one count was recorded for this clone. The CDR3 loop is CASSYQGPYYNEQFF. DNA of the CDR3: TGTGCCAGCAGTTACCAGGGGCCCTATTACAATGAGCAGTTCTTC. V and J are TRBV27 and TRBJ2-1, with TRBD1 as a possible D gene (6 bases). CDR1 MNHEY and CDR2 SMNVEV come from the germline V gene (reference sequence). The CDR3 is made up of 15 amino acids. Trimming shortened V by 4 bases and J by 4 bases, and 14 bases separated the two germline ends.

V gene TRBV6-5 combines with J gene TRBJ1-2, with a weak D call TRBD1 (5 bases). The V end lost 1 base, the J end lost 0 bases, and 9 bases lay between the germline ends. Germline V gives CDR1 MNHEY, CDR2 SVGAGI. The CDR3 is made up of 15 amino acids. CDR3 in amino acids: CASSYLGGPNYGYTF. The CDR3 DNA sequence: TGTGCCAGCAGTTACTTGGGGGGTCCTAACTATGGCTACACCTTC.

The V and J genes are TRBV6-5 and TRBJ2-7; TRBD1 aligns across 10 bases. Germline V CDR1 and CDR2: MNHEY, SVGAGI. This CDR3 region has 15 residues. With 6 bases clipped from V and 2 bases from J, the junction kept 7 bases outside the gene matches. CDR3 protein: CASRRTGTGAYEQYF. Written as DNA, the CDR3 is TGTGCCAGCAGACGAACCGGGACAGGGGCCTACGAGCAGTACTTC.

This chain uses TRBV18 with TRBJ1-2; D remains unclear. V gave up 2 bases and J gave up 8 bases, with 15 bases separating them. Germline V CDR1 and CDR2: KGHSH, LQKENI. The length of the CDR3 is 14 residues. The CDR3 sequence is CASSPVGTPGGYTF. The CDR3 DNA reads TGTGCCAGCTCACCAGTTGGAACCCCGGGGGGCTACACCTTC.

The chain has TRBV7-2 and TRBJ2-3, with TRBD2 matching 13 bases. Trimming removed 6 bases from V and 6 bases from J; junction bases left unmatched: 6. Per the germline V gene, CDR1 is SGHTA and CDR2 is FQGNSA. The CDR3 has 15 residues. CDR3 residues: CASRHGLAGVDTQYF. The CDR3 nucleotides read TGTGCCAGCAGACATGGACTAGCGGGAGTGGATACGCAGTATTTT.

V and J are TRBV21-1 and TRBJ2-7; the tabulated D call, TRBD1, remains unverified against the DNA. TRBV21-1 has pseudogene status. The CDR3 is made up of 15 amino acids. CDR3 region: CASSKVRTAQHEQYF. The CDR3, as DNA: TGTGCCAGCAGCAAAGTAAGGACAGCTCAACACGAGCAGTACTTC.

This chain links TRBV10-2 with TRBJ1-1; D possibly corresponds to TRBD1 (5 bases). The CDR3 extends over 16 amino acids. Germline CDR1 reads WSHSY; CDR2 reads SAAADI. Trimming stripped 8 bases from V and 2 bases from J, with 21 bases between. In nucleotides, the CDR3 is TGCGCCAGCGGGGTGGGGGGAGGGACGCTAAACACTGAAGCTTTCTTT. Its protein is CASGVGGGTLNTEAFF.

The V gene is TRBV2, the J gene TRBJ1-4; a weak D match, TRBD1 (6 bases). Between the trimmed V and J ends, which lost 6 bases and 0 bases, there was a span of 11 bases. Germline CDR1 SNHLY, CDR2 FYNNEI. The CDR3 is 15 residues long. CDR3 protein: CASRSEGATNEKLFF. CDR3 nucleotides: TGTGCCAGCAGGAGTGAGGGGGCAACTAATGAAAAACTGTTTTTT.

The chain carries TRBV19 and TRBJ1-5; D is undetermined. CDR3 length equals 13 residues. Germline V gene data show CDR1 as LNHDA and CDR2 as SQIVND (reference sequence). Trimming cost V 5 bases and J 7 bases, with 12 bases left between them. The DNA of the CDR3 is TGTGCCAGTAGTGTGCTCCCCGGGCAGCCCCAGCATTTT. Translation: CASSVLPGQPQHF.

The V call is TRBV27, the J call TRBJ2-7; a weak D match, TRBD2 (6 bases). CDR1 is MNHEY, CDR2 SMNVEV, per germline (reference sequence). The CDR3 consists of 12 residues. V lost 4 bases to trimming and J lost 4 bases, with 8 bases between them. The CDR3 is CASSSEGYEQYF. CDR3 DNA sequence: TGTGCCAGCAGTTCGGAGGGGTACGAGCAGTACTTC.

The chain joins TRBV5-5 to TRBJ1-3, with 7 bases fitting TRBD1. Germline V gene data show CDR1 as SGHKS and CDR2 as YYEKEE (reference sequence). V lost 0 bases and J lost 7; bases outside the gene matches: 4. This CDR3 contains 14 residues. The CDR3: CASSLARGGNTIYF. The DNA for the CDR3 is TGTGCCAGCAGCTTGGCCAGAGGGGGCAACACCATATATTTT.

The chain couples TRBV18 to TRBJ2-5; TRBD2 is a possible D gene (5 bases). The length of the CDR3 is 13 residues. Germline CDR1 is KGHSH and CDR2 is LQKENI. Trimming shortened V by 4 bases and J by 5 bases, and 11 bases separated the two germline ends. CDR3 coding DNA: TGTGCCAGCTCACTAACTAGAAGGGAGACCCAGTACTTC. Residues: CASSLTRRETQYF.

The chain has TRBV5-1 and TRBJ2-7, with 9 nucleotides matching TRBD2. J gave up 5 bases and V 4 bases, and 13 bases lay outside the gene matches. Germline CDR1 SGHRS, CDR2 YFSETQ. The CDR3 length is 16 residues. CDR3 amino acids: CASSPAGGRALNEQYF. The CDR3 DNA sequence: TGCGCCAGCAGCCCGGCGGGCGGGAGGGCCTTGAACGAGCAGTACTTC.

The rearrangement links TRBV21-1 to TRBJ1-5. TRBV21-1 represents a pseudogene. This CDR3 is 15 amino acids long. The CDR3 loop reads CASSGGYYSNQPQHF. The CDR3 nucleotides are TGTGCCAGCAGCGGTGGGTACTATAGCAATCAGCCCCAGCATTTT.

J is TRBJ2-1 and V is TRBV6-6, with 12 bases matching TRBD2. The CDR3 loop spans 17 amino acids. With V trimmed by 5 bases and J by 10 bases, 15 bases remained unmatched. The germline gives CDR1 MNHNY, CDR2 SVGAGI (reference sequence). CDR3 amino acids: CASSQPLPGLAGKEQFF. CDR3 DNA: TGTGCCAGCAGTCAACCGTTGCCGGGACTAGCGGGCAAAGAGCAGTTCTTC.

The rearrangement joins TRBV10-1 to TRBJ2-2, with 11 bases lining up with TRBD2. The CDR3 spans 14 residues. The V and J ends lost 5 bases and 4 bases, in that order; junction bases with no gene match: 0. CDR1 and CDR2 (germline): WNHNN, SYGVQD (reference sequence). In DNA, the CDR3 is TGCGCCAGCAGTACTAGCGGGAGCACCGGGGAGCTGTTTTTT. Its translation: CASSTSGSTGELFF.

The chain links TRBV19 to TRBJ1-5, with D hard to call. Trimming cost V 5 bases and J 7 bases, with 9 bases left between them. This CDR3 has 12 amino acids. Per the germline V gene, CDR1 is LNHDA and CDR2 is SQIVND (reference sequence). CDR3 protein: CASSFHGQPQHF. The CDR3 coding sequence is TGTGCCAGTAGTTTCCACGGGCAGCCCCAGCATTTT.

The chain joins TRBV4-1 to TRBJ2-3; 13 bases fit TRBD2. The V segment lost 7 bases and the J segment 1 base; nucleotides outside the gene matches: 14. The germline V gene has CDR1 MGHRA and CDR2 YSYEKL. The length of the CDR3 is 19 residues. The DNA for the CDR3 is TGCGCCAGCACCCTCGGACTAGCGGGAGTCGTTTCGGGCACAGATACGCAGTATTTT. Translation gives CASTLGLAGVVSGTDTQYF.

This clone came up a few times. J is TRBJ2-1 and V is TRBV5-4; 9 bases agree with TRBD2. The CDR3 is 15 amino acids. With V trimmed by 4 bases and J by 8 bases, 10 bases remained unmatched. Per germline, CDR1 SGHNT and CDR2 YYREEE (reference sequence). CDR3 sequence reads: CASSPASGKGDEQFF. Here the CDR3 DNA reads TGTGCCAGCAGCCCCGCTAGCGGGAAAGGGGATGAGCAGTTCTTC.

V is TRBV15 and J is TRBJ1-3; D might be TRBD1 (6 bases). Germline assignment: CDR1 LNHNV and CDR2 YYDKDF (reference sequence). The CDR3 is made up of 21 amino acids. V lost 3 bases, J lost 1 base, and 28 bases lay in between. CDR3 protein: CATSSPLVPLQQGISGNTIYF. The CDR3 DNA reads TGTGCCACCAGCAGTCCCTTGGTCCCCCTCCAGCAGGGGATTTCTGGAAACACCATATATTTT.

V usage is TRBV18 and J usage is TRBJ2-7, with 9 bases aligning to TRBD1. The CDR3 is 16 amino acids. The V and J ends lost 0 bases and 3 bases, in that order; junction bases with no gene match: 6. Germline V CDR1 and CDR2: KGHSH, LQKENI. CDR3 DNA sequence: TGTGCCAGCTCACCACCGACTCCGGGACAGGGCTACGAGCAGTACTTC. As protein: CASSPPTPGQGYEQYF.

The rearrangement joins TRBV10-3 to TRBJ1-1, with TRBD1 matching over 9 bases. The germline V gene has CDR1 ENHRY and CDR2 SYGVKD. The V and J ends lost 5 bases and 1 base, in that order; junction bases with no gene match: 5. The CDR3 covers 15 residues. The CDR3 DNA follows: TGTGCCATCAGTACCCAGACAGGGGGGAACACTGAAGCTTTCTTT. This codes for CAISTQTGGNTEAFF.

The chain recombines TRBV6-5 with TRBJ2-1, with 11 bases that match TRBD2. The CDR3 covers 15 residues. Germline CDR1 is MNHEY and CDR2 is SVGAGI. J gave up 8 bases and V 8 bases, and 11 bases lay outside the gene matches. The CDR3 loop reads CASGRGTSGNHEQFF. CDR3 coding DNA: TGTGCCAGCGGGAGGGGGACTAGCGGTAACCATGAGCAGTTCTTC.